This TCR beta chain emerged from a study of control samples from healthy donors and cancer patients (dated by TCRdb to 2019 to 2021). The method behind the library was the immunoSEQ multiplex PCR assay. TCRdb limited this immuneACCESS table to in-frame rearrangements with V and J called. A share of clones is missing; checked studies link under half to unresolved V genes, and the rest is unexplained. The sample table holds about 170,000 clones, of which roughly 91% were seen once. The top ten clonotypes cover 1.5% of the sample. In the case of this clone: Its antigen is not yet known. There are no base qualities to consult, and no much larger clone falls within one base.

Sequences SGHVS (CDR1) and FQNEAQ (CDR2) are obtained from the germline V gene. V loses 5 bases, J loses 3 bases, and the germline ends lie 11 bases apart. The CDR3 sequence holds 14 residues, the cysteine and phenylalanine included. Only the CDR3 portion is preserved as DNA: 42 bases, with reading frame beginning at the first base. The origin of this receptor is a woman between 25 and 40 years old in good health. Recombination connected TRBV7-8 to TRBJ1-5, with an unclear D gene assignment. Sequences were obtained from blood. This receptor has the CDR3 CASSHPPDNQPQHF. DNA sequence: TGTGCCAGCAGCCACCCCCCGGACAATCAGCCCCAGCATTTT.